Each of the 28 T cell receptor beta chains below was sequenced from the same sample in a study of blood T cell repertoires in COVID-19. Generated by immunoSEQ multiplex PCR, the TCRdb table keeps only in-frame clones and is missing some. This sample carries approximately 220,000 clones, roughly 84% of them seen once, and the ten largest clones take around 6.5%. The sequenced sample consisted of PBMCs or T cells enriched from blood (not recorded which). The source is a woman aged 40 to 50 who had recovered from COVID-19.

The genes are TRBV30 and TRBJ1-5; tentatively, D is TRBD1 (6 bases). The CDR3 totals 15 residues. With 3 bases removed from V and 1 base from J, the gap between germline ends came to 13 bases. Germline V gene sequence: CDR1 GTSNPN, CDR2 SVGIG (reference sequence). In nucleotides, the CDR3 is TGTGCCTGGAGGGGGACCGGGACAAGCAATCAGCCCCAGCATTTT. It translates to CAWRGTGTSNQPQHF.

The chain links TRBV11-2 to TRBJ2-2; D is perhaps TRBD2 (6 bases). This CDR3 region has 16 residues. Germline V CDR1 and CDR2: SGHAT, FQNNGV. Trimming took 2 bases from V and 5 from J, leaving 15 bases between them. The CDR3 reads CASSLRRGMGTGELFF. The DNA for the CDR3 is TGTGCCAGCAGCTTACGACGCGGGATGGGGACCGGGGAGCTGTTTTTT.

V is TRBV5-5 and J is TRBJ2-1; possibly TRBD2 for D (6 bases). The germline V gene has CDR1 SGHKS and CDR2 YYEKEE (reference sequence). The CDR3 is 14 amino acids. The V and J ends lost 1 base and 5 bases respectively, with 10 bases between them. In nucleotides, the CDR3 is TGTGCCAGCAGCTTGTTAGCGGATCACAATGAGCAGTTCTTC. It codes for CASSLLADHNEQFF.

This clone has a handful of counts. This chain joins TRBV5-1 and TRBJ1-1; the D gene is possibly TRBD1 (6 bases). From germline, CDR1 is SGHRS and CDR2 YFSETQ. This CDR3 contains 16 residues. Trimming removed 3 bases from V and 3 bases from J, with 18 bases in between. In nucleotides, the CDR3 is TGCGCCAGCAGCTGGACTTACCAGGGGACCCACACTGAAGCTTTCTTT. Translating gives CASSWTYQGTHTEAFF. The variable domain in full, with the rest retrieved from reference TRBV5-1 and TRBJ1-1, is KAGVTQTPRYLIKTRGQQVTLSCSPISGHRSVSWYQQTPGQGLQFLFEYFSETQRNKGNFPGRFSGRQFSNSRSEMNVSTLELGDSALYLCASSWTYQGTHTEAFFGQGTRLTVV.

This clone turned up a few times. V is TRBV7-2 and J is TRBJ2-1; D not certain. This CDR3 is 15 amino acids long. The V and J ends lost 1 base and 1 base respectively, with 8 bases between them. In germline, CDR1 is SGHTA, CDR2 FQGNSA. In DNA, the CDR3 is TGTGCCAGCAGCTTAGGAGAGTGGTCCTACAATGAGCAGTTCTTC. This sequence encodes CASSLGEWSYNEQFF. The whole variable domain, filled in from reference TRBV7-2 and TRBJ2-1, reads GAGVSQSPSNKVTEKGKDVELRCDPISGHTALYWYRQSLGQGLEFLIYFQGNSAPDKSGLPSDRFSAERTGGSVSTLTIQRTQQEDSAVYLCASSLGEWSYNEQFFGPGTRLTVL.

The V and J genes are TRBV5-1 and TRBJ2-1, with 7 bases that match TRBD2. The CDR3 covers 14 residues. Germline V gives CDR1 SGHRS, CDR2 YFSETQ. Losses at the gene ends were 0 bases for V and 7 bases for J; bases not matched to a gene: 4. For the CDR3, the DNA is TGCGCCAGCAGCTTGGCCCTTAGCGGGAATGAGCAGTTCTTC. Protein sequence: CASSLALSGNEQFF. The entire variable domain, with the rest obtained from reference TRBV5-1 and TRBJ2-1, is as follows: KAGVTQTPRYLIKTRGQQVTLSCSPISGHRSVSWYQQTPGQGLQFLFEYFSETQRNKGNFPGRFSGRQFSNSRSEMNVSTLELGDSALYLCASSLALSGNEQFFGPGTRLTVL.

The rearrangement joins TRBV7-9 to TRBJ1-5; D may be TRBD1 (6 bases). The V end was cut by 4 bases, the J end by 2 bases, with 12 bases between. The germline V gene encodes CDR1 SEHNR and CDR2 FQNEAQ (reference sequence). This CDR3 is built from 15 residues. The CDR3 DNA reads as TGTGCCAGCAGCTACGGGGGGCCCGGCAATCAGCCCCAGCATTTT. Translating gives CASSYGGPGNQPQHF.

V and J are TRBV12-3 or TRBV12-4 and TRBJ1-6, with TRBD1 identical over 8 bases. V lost 6 bases and J lost 13; bases outside the gene matches: 8. The CDR3 spans 13 residues. The CDR3: CASRDREVSPLHF. The CDR3 DNA sequence: TGTGCCAGCAGGGACAGGGAAGTCTCTCCCCTCCACTTT.

The V call is TRBV3-1 (or the pseudogene TRBV3-2), the J call TRBJ2-3; 7 nucleotides align to TRBD2. Trimming cost V 2 bases and J 11 bases; bases outside gene matches: 4. This CDR3 comprises 12 residues. Per germline, CDR1 LGHDT and CDR2 YNNKEL (reference sequence). The CDR3 protein is CASSQSWEGQYF. The CDR3 nucleotides are TGTGCCAGCAGCCAAAGTTGGGAGGGGCAGTATTTT.

V usage is TRBV6-2 or TRBV6-3 and J usage is TRBJ1-2, with no clear D. The CDR3 contains 14 residues. V lost 2 bases and J lost 5, with 12 bases in between. Germline CDR1 reads MNHEY; CDR2 reads SVGEGT. The CDR3 DNA reads as TGTGCCAGCAGTTACGACTCCCGGGTGTATGGCTACACCTTC. It is translated as CASSYDSRVYGYTF.

The chain couples TRBV19 to TRBJ2-1, with TRBD2 identical over 8 bases. V shed 2 bases, J shed 4 bases, and the junction held 4 bases outside the gene matches. The germline V gene has CDR1 LNHDA and CDR2 SQIVND (reference sequence). This CDR3 region has 15 residues. The CDR3: CASSISSGQYNEQFF. CDR3 nucleotide sequence: TGTGCCAGTAGTATATCTAGCGGGCAATACAATGAGCAGTTCTTC.

This rearrangement joins TRBV29-1 to TRBJ2-1, with 8 bases that match TRBD2. From germline, CDR1 is SQVTM and CDR2 ANQGSEA. CDR3 length: 14 residues. V lost 3 bases, J lost 6 bases, and 7 bases stayed unmatched. DNA for the CDR3: TGCAGCGTTGATCCGGGAGGGCCTACCAATGAGCAGTTCTTC. It yields the protein CSVDPGGPTNEQFF.

This chain links TRBV3-1 (or the pseudogene TRBV3-2) with TRBJ2-1; tentative D call: TRBD1 (6 bases). V gave up 6 bases and J gave up 8 bases, with 11 bases separating them. The CDR3 covers 12 residues. From germline, CDR1 is LGHDT and CDR2 YNNKEL (reference sequence). The CDR3 is CASRKEGDEQFF. The CDR3 DNA is TGTGCCAGCAGGAAAGAGGGGGATGAGCAGTTCTTC.

This clone was seen more than once but under ten times. V is TRBV25-1 and J is TRBJ2-2; 10 positions agree with TRBD1. CDR1 is MGHDK, CDR2 SYGVNS, per germline. The CDR3 is 18 amino acids. The junction had 14 bases not matched to a gene; V was cut back by 4 bases and J by 6 bases. The CDR3 DNA reads TGTGCCAGCAGTGGAACCGGGACAGGGGATCGGTCGGCCGGGGAGCTGTTTTTT. Translated: CASSGTGTGDRSAGELFF.

The chain has TRBV5-1 and TRBJ1-2; unclear D gene. Germline V gives CDR1 SGHRS, CDR2 YFSETQ. The CDR3 has 12 amino acids. V was shortened by 0 bases and J by 4 bases, with 4 bases between the two germline ends. This chain's CDR3 is CASSLESYGYTF. CDR3 bases: TGCGCCAGCAGCTTGGAGAGCTATGGCTACACCTTC.

The chain combines TRBV19 with TRBJ2-7, with D perhaps TRBD2 (6 bases). The V end lost 0 bases, the J end lost 3 bases, and 12 bases lay between the germline ends. The germline CDR1 and CDR2 sequences are LNHDA and SQIVND (reference sequence). The CDR3 loop spans 15 amino acids. The CDR3 DNA is TGTGCCAGTAGTATAGAACCGGGACTCCACTACGAGCAGTACGTC. Its translation is CASSIEPGLHYEQYV.

The V and J genes are TRBV4-1 and TRBJ1-3, with a possible D match to TRBD1 (6 bases). Trimming shortened V by 1 base and J by 4 bases, and 14 bases separated the two germline ends. Looked up from germline, CDR1 is MGHRA and CDR2 is YSYEKL. The CDR3 has 16 amino acids. CDR3 sequence (DNA): TGCGCCAGCAGCCAAGGCTTTGGGGGCGCGGGAAACACCATATATTTT. Amino acids: CASSQGFGGAGNTIYF.

The genes are TRBV6-5 and TRBJ1-4, with no clear D. V lost 6 bases to trimming and J lost 2 bases, with 7 bases between them. The germline gives CDR1 MNHEY, CDR2 SVGAGI. This CDR3 is built from 13 residues. As DNA, the CDR3 is TGTGCCAGCAGGCCCCGGACTAATGAAAAACTGTTTTTT. The encoded protein is CASRPRTNEKLFF.

V is TRBV5-1 and J is TRBJ2-1; TRBD2 aligns across 7 bases. The trim removed 0 bases at V and 7 bases at J, leaving 4 bases unmatched. CDR1 and CDR2 from the germline V gene are SGHRS and YFSETQ. The CDR3 runs to 14 residues. The CDR3, as DNA: TGCGCCAGCAGCTTGGTTCAGGGAGGGAATGAGCAGTTCTTC. It codes for CASSLVQGGNEQFF.

The CDR3 here is CASSASGTGLDGTEAFF. For the CDR3, the DNA is TGTGCCAGCAGCGCCTCGGGGACAGGGTTGGACGGCACTGAAGCTTTCTTT. The chain is built from TRBV7-9 and TRBJ1-1; 9 nucleotides match TRBD1. V shed 5 bases, J shed 4 bases, and the junction held 14 bases outside the gene matches. Germline loops: CDR1 SEHNR, CDR2 FQNEAQ (reference sequence). The CDR3 is made up of 17 amino acids.

This rearrangement joins TRBV5-4 to TRBJ1-6; D call uncertain. The V gene's germline CDR1 is SGHNT and CDR2 YYREEE (reference sequence). V lost 0 bases, J lost 6 bases, and 7 bases lay in between. The CDR3 spans 14 residues. CDR3 DNA sequence: TGTGCCAGCAGCTTGGACAGAGTTAATTCACCCCTCCACTTT. This translates into CASSLDRVNSPLHF.

The chain is built from TRBV6-5 and TRBJ1-2; weak D call: TRBD1 (6 bases). Deletions cut 6 bases from V and 3 bases from J, with 11 bases between. The germline gives CDR1 MNHEY, CDR2 SVGAGI. The CDR3 spans 13 residues. The CDR3 bases are TGTGCCAGCAGCCCAGGGGTGGACTATGGCTACACCTTC. As protein: CASSPGVDYGYTF.

This chain uses TRBV6-1 with TRBJ1-1; perhaps TRBD1 as D (5 bases). V was cut by 1 base and J by 1 base, with 10 bases left in between. CDR1 is MNHNS, CDR2 SASEGT, per germline. The CDR3 loop spans 15 amino acids. CDR3 protein: CASSEGQLPNTEAFF. Here the CDR3 DNA reads TGTGCCAGCAGTGAAGGACAGTTGCCGAACACTGAAGCTTTCTTT.

This chain links TRBV28 with TRBJ2-1; 9 bases fit TRBD2. This CDR3 comprises 15 residues. V was clipped by 6 bases and J by 8 bases; unmatched bases: 11. In germline, CDR1 is MDHEN, CDR2 SYDVKM. The CDR3 sequence is CASRSGTSRSDEQFF. CDR3 coding DNA: TGTGCCAGCAGGTCCGGGACTAGCCGGTCTGATGAGCAGTTCTTC.

This clone was counted at least ten times. The rearrangement joins TRBV7-9 to TRBJ2-5; TRBD2 matches at 9 bases. The CDR3 contains 15 residues. Losses at the gene ends were 5 bases for V and 1 base for J; bases not matched to a gene: 5. Per germline, CDR1 SEHNR and CDR2 FQNEAQ (reference sequence). The CDR3 loop reads CASSVTSGAQETQYF. The CDR3 coding sequence is TGTGCCAGCAGCGTGACTAGCGGAGCCCAAGAGACCCAGTACTTC.

This chain links TRBV27 with TRBJ1-1; D is unclear. V lost 0 bases and J 1 base, leaving 12 bases between the germline ends. The CDR3 length is 16 residues. Germline V gives CDR1 MNHEY, CDR2 SMNVEV (reference sequence). The CDR3 spells CASSLSINAKNTEAFF. The DNA for the CDR3 is TGTGCCAGCAGTTTATCGATCAACGCTAAGAACACTGAAGCTTTCTTT.

The chain carries TRBV25-1 and TRBJ2-5; 13 bases line up with TRBD2. The ends lost 8 bases at V and 1 base at J; junction bases unmatched: 4. CDR1 is MGHDK, CDR2 SYGVNS, per germline. The length of the CDR3 is 15 residues. The CDR3 DNA follows: TGTGCCAGCGGAACTAGCGGGAGGGCCCAAGAGACCCAGTACTTC. Amino acid sequence: CASGTSGRAQETQYF.

The chain is built from TRBV10-3 and TRBJ2-1, with 7 positions matching TRBD2. Germline lookup yields CDR1 ENHRY and CDR2 SYGVKD. V trimming: 3 bases; J trimming: 3 bases; junction bases outside the gene matches: 11. The CDR3 spans 17 residues. The CDR3 coding sequence is TGTGCCATCAGTGATAGGAGCGGGGCCGGGAGCTACAATGAGCAGTTCTTC. The encoded protein is CAISDRSGAGSYNEQFF.